This record covers a single T cell receptor beta chain. Its antigen is unidentified. The germline gives CDR1 KGHDR, CDR2 SFDVKD. This CDR3 comprises 15 residues. V trimming: 6 bases; J trimming: 2 bases; junction bases outside the gene matches: 3. This entry is derived from a study of vaccination and CD4 T cells after COVID-19. Sequenced with the Oncomine TCR Beta short-read assay was DNA taken from cultured CD4+ T cells. It was from cultured CD4+ T cells that genomic DNA was extracted. TCRdb redid the calling of the PCR reads with MiXCR, one entry per CDR3 protein. This sample has some 9,200 distinct CDR3 sequences, with under 55% found just once. Treatment described: 10-day PBMC culture with coronavirus spike peptide pools or control peptides (ViraFEST assay). From the unexposed donor, CD4+ T cells were collected ahead of the COVID-19 pandemic (2011-2018).

The source is a human donor in good health. This rearrangement joins TRBV24-1 to TRBJ2-2; TRBD2 matches at 9 bases. Sequencing was performed on CD4+ T cells from blood, cultured in vitro. CDR3 amino acids: CATSHSGRNTGELFF. The DNA of the CDR3 is TGTGCCACCAGTCATAGCGGGAGAAACACCGGGGAGCTGTTTTTT.